This entry describes one TCR beta chain. TCRdb re-analysed the 5' RACE reads in MiXCR, keeping a single row per CDR3 protein. This table holds a few hundred thousand distinct CDR3 sequences, 20% to 25% found once. Trimming took off 1 base at V and 7 bases at J, with 10 bases between the two ends. The V gene's germline CDR1 is SGHTA and CDR2 FQGNSA. This CDR3 region has 13 residues. These data come from a study of T-cell memory formation after mild COVID-19. This clonotype originated in an adult woman who had mild COVID-19 (a few samples of this study predate the infection). Cell type and time point are not known. The sequencing input was PBMCs or a T cell subset sorted from them (not recorded which). This sequence joins TRBV7-2 and TRBJ1-1; D is ambiguous. CDR3 sequence reads: CASSLGAVYEAFF. The CDR3 DNA is TGTGCCAGCAGCTTAGGGGCAGTTTATGAAGCTTTCTTT.